A selection of T cell receptor beta chains follows, all from one sample in a study of siplizumab effects on memory and regulatory T cells. Clones were sequenced by immunoSEQ multiplex PCR, and TCRdb holds only the in-frame ones, with some missing. Found here are over 55,000 clones, 83% of them singletons; the top ten hold roughly 3.8%. Sequencing was performed on memory CD4+ T cells sorted from blood. All receptors come from a human donor in good health. Each CDR3 is given with its conserved first and last residue. The D gene is left open where the match is weak. Clone size, where shown, is once, few, many, or a class for clones that have expanded.

j_call d_call v_call clone_size cdr3_nt cdr3_aa
TRBJ1-1 TRBD1 TRBV5-1 . TGCGCCAGCAGCATACAGGGGGCAGGTCTGACCACTGAAGCTTTCTTT CASSIQGAGLTTEAFF
TRBJ2-3 TRBD2 TRBV9 . TGTGCCAGCAGCGTATCCCCTCTTAGCGGGAGAGGGGATACGCAGTATTTT CASSVSPLSGRGDTQYF
TRBJ2-3 TRBD2 TRBV5-1 . TGCGCCAGCAGCCCAAGACCTAGCGGGAGCACAGATACGCAGTATTTT CASSPRPSGSTDTQYF
TRBJ1-3 . TRBV2 few TGTGCCAGCAGTAATCAGGGAGAAATAGGAAACACCATATATTTT CASSNQGEIGNTIYF
TRBJ2-1 . TRBV25-1 . TGTGCCAGCAGTGAACCGACAGAGAGCTCCTACAATGAGCAGTTCTTC CASSEPTESSYNEQFF
TRBJ2-3 . TRBV25-1 . TGTGCCAGCCTGAAGGGTGGCACAGATACGCAGTATTTT CASLKGGTDTQYF
TRBJ2-1 . TRBV11-3 . TGTGCCAGCAGCCCCGGGGGTGCCCAACCTCATGAGCAGTTCTTC CASSPGGAQPHEQFF
TRBJ1-1 . TRBV6-6 . TGTGCCAGCAGCCAAGGACACCACACTGAAGCTTTCTTT CASSQGHHTEAFF
TRBJ1-2 . TRBV5-1 . TGCGCCAGCAGCTTAGGGGAGACCGGCTACACCTTC CASSLGETGYTF
TRBJ2-7 . TRBV5-4 . TGTGCCAGCAGGGCGGGACACCGAGGGGGTTACGAGCAGTACTTC CASRAGHRGGYEQYF
TRBJ2-1 TRBD2 TRBV10-1 . TGCGCCAGCAGTGACTCTAGCGGGAGTAAGTTCTTC CASSDSSGSKFF
TRBJ2-2 TRBD2 TRBV28 . TGTGCCAGCAGACTGTCCGGGAGCGGGAGCACCGGGGAGCTGTTTTTT CASRLSGSGSTGELFF
TRBJ2-1 TRBD2 TRBV19 . TGTGCCAGTAGTCCCGACGTAGCGGGGACAACCGAAGAGCAGTTCTTC CASSPDVAGTTEEQFF
TRBJ2-3 . TRBV6-5 . TGTGCCAGCAGCTCCGAGGGGGGCGGATGGCAAACGCAGTATTTT CASSSEGGGWQTQYF
TRBJ2-7 . TRBV5-1 . TGCGCCAGCAGCTTGGCGGTCACTAACGCCTACGAGCAGTACTTC CASSLAVTNAYEQYF
TRBJ2-7 TRBD2 TRBV29-1 . TGCAGCGTCACTGAAATGGAGCGGGGGCACTCCTACGAGCAGTACTTC CSVTEMERGHSYEQYF
TRBJ2-2 . TRBV18 . TGTGCCAGCTCACCGCAAACCACCGGGGAGCTGTTTTTT CASSPQTTGELFF
TRBJ1-4 . TRBV28 few TGTGCCAGCAGTTTATCGGGGCCAGGGATTGCTAATGAAAAACTGTTTTTT CASSLSGPGIANEKLFF
TRBJ2-5 . TRBV5-5 . TGTGCCAGCAGCCTCTCGACCGGAGAGACCCAGTACTTC CASSLSTGETQYF
TRBJ2-3 TRBD2 TRBV19 . TGTGCCAGTAGTATTAGGCTAGCGGGAGGGCCTACAGATACGCAGTATTTT CASSIRLAGGPTDTQYF
TRBJ2-2 TRBD2 TRBV6-1 . TGTGCCAGCAGTGAGAAAAGGGGACTAGCGGGAGAGGGCACCGGGGAGCTGTTTTTT CASSEKRGLAGEGTGELFF